The rows below give T cell receptor beta chains drawn from one sample of a study of blood T cell repertoires in COVID-19. TCRdb's copy holds only in-frame clones and misses some; the assay was immunoSEQ multiplex PCR. The sample shows some 220,000 clones, less than 85% of them seen only once. The sequencing input was peripheral blood. The origin of the receptors is a woman aged 65 to 85 with acute or convalescent COVID-19. Both conserved end residues are part of each CDR3. Fields, in order: D gene, V gene, J gene, clone size, CDR3 DNA, CDR3 protein. The D gene is left open where the match is weak. A row's size may be missing; if present it is once, few, many or a size class.

D: TRBD2; V: TRBV4-2; J: TRBJ2-5; size: .; DNA: TGTGCCAGCAGCCTGAGCCGGGACTATCGGCAAGAGACCCAGTACTTC; CDR3: CASSLSRDYRQETQYF
D: .; V: TRBV2; J: TRBJ1-2; size: .; DNA: TGTGCCAGCGGGGCCCGGTTTGTTAACTATGGCTACACCTTC; CDR3: CASGARFVNYGYTF
D: TRBD2; V: TRBV18; J: TRBJ2-5; size: .; DNA: TGTGCCAGCTCACCACCGGGCGGGGGTATCGAGACCCAGTACTTC; CDR3: CASSPPGGGIETQYF
D: .; V: TRBV5-1; J: TRBJ2-1; size: .; DNA: TGCGCCAGCAGCTTGGGAGGTTCCTACAATGAGCAGTTCTTC; CDR3: CASSLGGSYNEQFF
D: TRBD1; V: TRBV11-2; J: TRBJ2-4; size: .; DNA: TGTGCCAGCACCATCGCCGGGACAGGGGGCATTCAGTACTTC; CDR3: CASTIAGTGGIQYF
D: .; V: TRBV11-1; J: TRBJ1-6; size: few; DNA: TGTGCCAGCAGCTTCGGGAGACAGCGGAATAATTCACCCCTCCACTTT; CDR3: CASSFGRQRNNSPLHF
D: .; V: TRBV6-5; J: TRBJ1-5; size: .; DNA: TGTGCCAGCAGTTACTCGAGGTTTCCGGGGCAGCCCCAGCATTTT; CDR3: CASSYSRFPGQPQHF
D: .; V: TRBV7-9; J: TRBJ2-5; size: .; DNA: TGTGCCAGCAGCTTAGGACCCGGGGTTGGGGAGACCCAGTACTTC; CDR3: CASSLGPGVGETQYF
D: TRBD1; V: TRBV5-6; J: TRBJ2-7; size: .; DNA: TGTGCCAGCAGCAAAGGACAGGGCCGCTACGAGCAGTACTTC; CDR3: CASSKGQGRYEQYF
D: .; V: TRBV27; J: TRBJ2-7; size: .; DNA: TGTGCCAGCAGTAAGGGAGTCGGCGAGCAGTACTTC; CDR3: CASSKGVGEQYF
D: .; V: TRBV7-6; J: TRBJ2-5; size: .; DNA: TGTGCCAGCAGCTTAGATAGCGTTCCCGGGGAGACCCAGTACTTC; CDR3: CASSLDSVPGETQYF
D: TRBD2; V: TRBV7-8; J: TRBJ2-3; size: .; DNA: TGTGCCAGCAGCCTTCGACTAGCGCGAGACACAGATACGCAGTATTTT; CDR3: CASSLRLARDTDTQYF
D: .; V: TRBV6-2/TRBV6-3; J: TRBJ2-5; size: .; DNA: TGTGCCAGCAGTTACCGGTATGAGACCCAGTACTTC; CDR3: CASSYRYETQYF
D: .; V: TRBV5-1; J: TRBJ1-2; size: .; DNA: TGCGCCAGCAGCTTGGGGGCCAGGGCTGGCTACACCTTC; CDR3: CASSLGARAGYTF
D: TRBD1; V: TRBV6-2/TRBV6-3; J: TRBJ1-5; size: .; DNA: TGTGCCAGCAGTTACACAGGGGGTGGCAATCAGCCCCAGCATTTT; CDR3: CASSYTGGGNQPQHF
D: .; V: TRBV19; J: TRBJ2-5; size: .; DNA: TGTGCCAGTAGTACCCGGACAGAACAAGAGACCCAGTACTTC; CDR3: CASSTRTEQETQYF
D: .; V: TRBV7-3; J: TRBJ2-3; size: .; DNA: TGTGCCAGCAGCTCCCAGGGATCAGATACGCAGTATTTT; CDR3: CASSSQGSDTQYF
D: TRBD1; V: TRBV23-1; J: TRBJ2-1; size: .; DNA: TGCGCCAGCAGTCAGTCGGACCTCGGGACAGAGTTCAATGAGCAGTTCTTC; CDR3: CASSQSDLGTEFNEQFF
D: .; V: TRBV11-3; J: TRBJ2-7; size: few; DNA: TGTGCCAGCAGCCGAGTTTCCTACGAGCAGTACTTC; CDR3: CASSRVSYEQYF
D: TRBD1; V: TRBV29-1; J: TRBJ1-2; size: .; DNA: TGCAGCGTCTTAGGACAGGGAGTACTGGACTATGGCTACACCTTC; CDR3: CSVLGQGVLDYGYTF
D: .; V: TRBV27; J: TRBJ2-2; size: .; DNA: TGTGCCAGCACCTATGGACAGTTAAGGACCGGGGAGCTGTTTTTT; CDR3: CASTYGQLRTGELFF
D: TRBD1; V: TRBV4-2; J: TRBJ1-1; size: few; DNA: TGTGCCAGCAGCCAATGGGGACAGGGGGTGATGAACACTGAAGCTTTCTTT; CDR3: CASSQWGQGVMNTEAFF
D: .; V: TRBV3-1/TRBV3-2; J: TRBJ2-5; size: .; DNA: TGTGCCAGCAGCCCTCCTGGGGCCAAAGAGACCCAGTACTTC; CDR3: CASSPPGAKETQYF
D: .; V: TRBV11-2; J: TRBJ2-7; size: .; DNA: TGTGCCAGCAGATATACCGGACAGTCCTACGAGCAGTACTTC; CDR3: CASRYTGQSYEQYF
D: .; V: TRBV4-2; J: TRBJ1-6; size: many; DNA: TGTGCCAGCAGCCAAGCGTCCAGGACAGTGTGGGATCCTTCACCCCTCCACTTT; CDR3: CASSQASRTVWDPSPLHF
D: .; V: TRBV11-2; J: TRBJ1-1; size: .; DNA: TGTGCCAGCAGCTTAGAACAGGCTGAAGCTTTCTTT; CDR3: CASSLEQAEAFF
D: .; V: TRBV6-2/TRBV6-3; J: TRBJ2-2; size: .; DNA: TGTGCCAGCAGCGGGGATACCGTAGGGGTCGGGGAGCTGTTTTTT; CDR3: CASSGDTVGVGELFF
D: .; V: TRBV12-3/TRBV12-4; J: TRBJ1-2; size: .; DNA: TGTGCCAGCAGTTTAGCGGCAGGGTTCGGCTACACCTTC; CDR3: CASSLAAGFGYTF
D: .; V: TRBV5-8; J: TRBJ2-7; size: .; DNA: TGTGCCAGCAGCATTCACAGGGAGTGGAGAGCCTACGAGCAGTACTTC; CDR3: CASSIHREWRAYEQYF
D: .; V: TRBV10-3; J: TRBJ2-5; size: .; DNA: TGTGCCATCAGTGACCCCGGGTGGGTGGAGACCCAGTACTTC; CDR3: CAISDPGWVETQYF
D: .; V: TRBV4-1; J: TRBJ1-6; size: .; DNA: TGCGCCAGCAGCCATGATCCTCCACGGGACACTTATTCACCCCTCCACTTT; CDR3: CASSHDPPRDTYSPLHF
D: .; V: TRBV6-5; J: TRBJ2-5; size: .; DNA: TGTGCCAGCAGTTACCGCGCCCACGGGGAGACCCAGTACTTC; CDR3: CASSYRAHGETQYF
D: TRBD1; V: TRBV11-2; J: TRBJ1-1; size: .; DNA: TGTGCCAGCAGGCCTCAGGGGGACCCTGAAGCTTTCTTT; CDR3: CASRPQGDPEAFF
D: .; V: TRBV6-5; J: TRBJ2-5; size: .; DNA: TGTGCCAGCAGTCGGGATCTAGCAGCAGAGACCCAGTACTTC; CDR3: CASSRDLAAETQYF
D: TRBD1; V: TRBV11-2; J: TRBJ2-5; size: .; DNA: TGTGCCAGCAGCTTAGTACGGACAGGAGAGACCCAGTACTTC; CDR3: CASSLVRTGETQYF
D: .; V: TRBV6-5; J: TRBJ1-2; size: .; DNA: TGTGCCAGCAGTTACTCGCCCGACGGGGTCGGGGGCTACACCTTC; CDR3: CASSYSPDGVGGYTF
D: .; V: TRBV7-9; J: TRBJ2-7; size: .; DNA: TGTGCCAGCAGTCCGCCTTATCTATCGCAGGGGGGCGAGCAGTACTTC; CDR3: CASSPPYLSQGGEQYF